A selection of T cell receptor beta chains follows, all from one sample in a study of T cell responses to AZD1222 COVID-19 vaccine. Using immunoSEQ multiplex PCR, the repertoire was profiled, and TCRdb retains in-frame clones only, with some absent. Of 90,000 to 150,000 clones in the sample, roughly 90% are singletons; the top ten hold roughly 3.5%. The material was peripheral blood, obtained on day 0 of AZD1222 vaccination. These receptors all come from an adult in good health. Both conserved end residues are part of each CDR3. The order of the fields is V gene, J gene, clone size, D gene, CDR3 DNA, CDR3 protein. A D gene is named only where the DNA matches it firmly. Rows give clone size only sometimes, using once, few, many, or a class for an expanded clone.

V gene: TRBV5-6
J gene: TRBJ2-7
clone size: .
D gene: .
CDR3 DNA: TGTGCCAGCAGCTTGGTTGATGGCGAGGGGCCGCACTTC
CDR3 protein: CASSLVDGEGPHF

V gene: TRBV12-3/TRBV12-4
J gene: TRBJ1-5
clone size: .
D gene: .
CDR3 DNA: TGTGCCAGCAGCCCAGGTCCCAATCAGCCCCAGCATTTT
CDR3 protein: CASSPGPNQPQHF

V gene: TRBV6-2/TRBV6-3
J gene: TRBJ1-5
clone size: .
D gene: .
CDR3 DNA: TGTGCCAGCAGTTTTACGGAGGCCCTGAGGCAGCCCCAGCATTTT
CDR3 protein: CASSFTEALRQPQHF

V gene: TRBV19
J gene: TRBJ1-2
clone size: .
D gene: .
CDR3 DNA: TGTGCCAGTAGTGCAACACAGAACTATGGCTACACCTTC
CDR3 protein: CASSATQNYGYTF

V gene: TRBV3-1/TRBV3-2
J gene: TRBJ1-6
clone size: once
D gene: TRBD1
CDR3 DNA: TGTGCCAGCAGCCGAGGGACAGGCGATACCCTTAATTCACCCCTCCACTTT
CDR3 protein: CASSRGTGDTLNSPLHF

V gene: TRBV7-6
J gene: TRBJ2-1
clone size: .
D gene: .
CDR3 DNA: TGTGCCAGCAGCCACGGCTACATTTACAATGAGCAGTTCTTC
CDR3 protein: CASSHGYIYNEQFF

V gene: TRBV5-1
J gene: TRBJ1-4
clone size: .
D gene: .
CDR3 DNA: TGCGCCAGCAGCACGGACGGCCTAATGGAGAAACTGTTTTTT
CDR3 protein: CASSTDGLMEKLFF

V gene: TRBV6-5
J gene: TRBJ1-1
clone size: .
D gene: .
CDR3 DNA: TGTGCCAGCAGTCGGCAGAGAAAAAACACTGAAGCTTTCTTT
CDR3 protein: CASSRQRKNTEAFF

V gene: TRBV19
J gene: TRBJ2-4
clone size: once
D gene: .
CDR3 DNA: TGTGCCAGTAGTATCGTCCCGACACTAACATCCAAAAACATTCAGTACTTC
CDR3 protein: CASSIVPTLTSKNIQYF

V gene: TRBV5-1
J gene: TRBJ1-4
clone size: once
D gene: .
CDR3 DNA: TGCGCCAGTACCTATGGGGCAACTAATGAAAAACTGTTTTTT
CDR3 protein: CASTYGATNEKLFF

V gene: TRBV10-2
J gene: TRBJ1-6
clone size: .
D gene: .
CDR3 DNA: TGCGCCAGCAGTGATTTGACAGCGGGTAGTTCACCCCTCCACTTT
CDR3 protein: CASSDLTAGSSPLHF

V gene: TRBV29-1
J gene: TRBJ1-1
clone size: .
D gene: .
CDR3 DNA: TGCAGCGTTGCCGGTCGGGGCGGCACTGAAGCTTTCTTT
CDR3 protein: CSVAGRGGTEAFF

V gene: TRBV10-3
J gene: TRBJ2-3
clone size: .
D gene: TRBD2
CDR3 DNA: TGTGCCATCAGCCTAGCGGGGGGGCCAACAGATACGCAGTATTTT
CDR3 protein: CAISLAGGPTDTQYF

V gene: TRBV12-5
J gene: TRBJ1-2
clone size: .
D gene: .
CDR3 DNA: TGTGCTAGTGGTTTGAGCAGTCGGGGTCTCTATGGCTACACCTTC
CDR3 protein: CASGLSSRGLYGYTF

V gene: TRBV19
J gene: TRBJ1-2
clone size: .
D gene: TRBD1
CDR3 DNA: TGTGCCAGTAGCACGACAGGGTATGGCTACACCTTC
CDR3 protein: CASSTTGYGYTF

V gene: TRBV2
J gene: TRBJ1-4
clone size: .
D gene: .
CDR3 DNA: TGTGCCAGCAAGGGGCTTGCGAATGAAAAACTGTTTTTT
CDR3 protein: CASKGLANEKLFF

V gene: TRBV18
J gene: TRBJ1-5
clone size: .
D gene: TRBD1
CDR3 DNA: TGTGCCAGCTCACCACCGGGACAGGGCAATCAGCCCCAGCATTTT
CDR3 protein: CASSPPGQGNQPQHF

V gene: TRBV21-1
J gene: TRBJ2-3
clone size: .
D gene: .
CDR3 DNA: TGTGCCAGCAGCAAATATTTGGTGGGGGAAATTACAGATACGCAGTATTTT
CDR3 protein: CASSKYLVGEITDTQYF

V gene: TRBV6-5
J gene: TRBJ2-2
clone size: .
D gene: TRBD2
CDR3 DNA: TGTGCCAGCAGACTAGCGGGCACCGGGGAGCTGTTTTTT
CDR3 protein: CASRLAGTGELFF

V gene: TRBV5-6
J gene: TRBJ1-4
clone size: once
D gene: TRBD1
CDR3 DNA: TGTGCCAGCAGCAACCAAAGGACAGGGGAGGGCGAAAAACTGTTTTTT
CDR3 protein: CASSNQRTGEGEKLFF

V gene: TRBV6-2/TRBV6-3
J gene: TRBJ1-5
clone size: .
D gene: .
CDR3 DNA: TGTGCCAGCAGTCAGTATCAGCCCCAGCATTTT
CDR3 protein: CASSQYQPQHF

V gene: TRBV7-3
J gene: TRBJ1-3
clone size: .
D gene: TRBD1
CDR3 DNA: TGTGCCAGCAGCCCGGGACAGCCCAGCTCTGGAAACACCATATATTTT
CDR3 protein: CASSPGQPSSGNTIYF

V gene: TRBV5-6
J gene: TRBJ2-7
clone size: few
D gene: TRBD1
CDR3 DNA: TGTGCCAGCACCCGGACAGGGGGATCCTACGAGCAGTACTTC
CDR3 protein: CASTRTGGSYEQYF